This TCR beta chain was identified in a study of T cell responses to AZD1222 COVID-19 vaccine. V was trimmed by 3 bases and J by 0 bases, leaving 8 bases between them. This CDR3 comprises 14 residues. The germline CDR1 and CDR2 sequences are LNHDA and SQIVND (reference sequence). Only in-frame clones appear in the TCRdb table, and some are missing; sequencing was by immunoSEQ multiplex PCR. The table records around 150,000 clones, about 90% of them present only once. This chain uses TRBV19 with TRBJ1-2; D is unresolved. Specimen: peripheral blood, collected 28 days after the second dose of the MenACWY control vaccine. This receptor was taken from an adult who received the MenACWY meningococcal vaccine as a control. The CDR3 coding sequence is TGTGCCAGTAGTATGCAGGCTACTAACTATGGCTACACCTTC. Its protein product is CASSMQATNYGYTF.